This T cell receptor (beta chain) stems from a study of blood T cells in healthy people across ages. As for the study in general: Template switching picked up about one barcoded beta molecule for each two T cells.

Per the germline V gene, CDR1 is SGHTA and CDR2 is FQGTGA. The CDR3 loop spans 14 amino acids. Trimming cost V 8 bases and J 6 bases; bases outside gene matches: 10. General study results and limits: The diversity estimates, figures obtained from one million T cells, were considered underestimates. Shifts in expanded clonotypes may have been confounded by donor CMV status, which was unknown.

The draw of peripheral blood yielded approximately 11 milliliters from each donor. A second about 7 to 12 cycle PCR used barcoded and J-beta primers. MiXCR, applied by TCRdb to the 5' RACE reads, yields one record per CDR3 protein. The repertoire holds 600,000 or so distinct CDR3 sequences, with around 31% as singletons. As concerns this clonotype: Its cognate antigen is unknown. This may be a read error: a much more frequent sequence differs by one nucleotide.

This clonotype was sampled from a woman aged 80 or over in good health. Sample: blood. This rearrangement joins TRBV7-3 to TRBJ2-3, with 8 bases aligning to TRBD2. The CDR3 spells CASGLLAGSDTQYF. CDR3 nucleotides: TGTGCCAGCGGCCTATTAGCGGGGAGCGATACGCAGTATTTT.